A single sample is the source of the 8 T cell receptor beta chains below, sequenced in a study of blood T cell repertoires in COVID-19. Sequencing was performed with immunoSEQ multiplex PCR; in TCRdb, only in-frame clones are kept and a portion is missing. The sample includes over 90,000 clones, around 88% seen only once; the top ten take about 3%. The specimen sequenced was peripheral blood. These receptors came from a human donor in a cohort sampled during active COVID-19.

The chain uses TRBV18 and TRBJ2-7, with 7 bases that match TRBD2. CDR3 length: 12 amino acids. After removal of 3 bases from V and 4 bases from J, the junction contained 0 bases not matched to a gene. Per the germline V gene, CDR1 is KGHSH and CDR2 is LQKENI. CDR3 sequence (DNA): TGTGCCAGCTCACCCGGGAGGTACGAGCAGTACTTC. Translated, it gives CASSPGRYEQYF.

This chain uses TRBV10-3 with TRBJ2-1, with 9 bases fitting TRBD1. The CDR3 contains 14 residues. Trimming removed 5 bases from V and 5 bases from J; junction bases left unmatched: 4. Germline V CDR1 and CDR2: ENHRY, SYGVKD. The CDR3 DNA reads TGTGCCATCAGTCCCGGGACAGGGCACAATGAGCAGTTCTTC. Translation: CAISPGTGHNEQFF.

The chain uses TRBV25-1 and TRBJ1-1, with D uncertain. Germline V lookup: CDR1 MGHDK, CDR2 SYGVNS. This CDR3 comprises 15 residues. V lost 3 bases and J 7 bases, leaving 18 bases between the germline ends. CDR3 coding DNA: TGTGCCAGCAGTGATTCTGGTCCGCGGCTGGGTGAAGCTTTCTTT. Amino acids: CASSDSGPRLGEAFF.

The CDR3 DNA reads TGTGCCAGCAGGCTCATCAGGGACAGAACGTACGAGCAGTACTTC. It codes for CASRLIRDRTYEQYF. The chain has TRBV6-5 and TRBJ2-7; TRBD1 matches 7 bases. V lost 6 bases, J lost 4 bases, and 12 bases stayed unmatched. Germline CDR1 MNHEY, CDR2 SVGAGI. The CDR3 consists of 15 residues.

Regarding this clone: A read error may account for a junction end that differs from germline. The V gene is TRBV7-2, the J gene TRBJ2-5; 9 bases are shared with TRBD2. Germline CDR1 reads SGHTA; CDR2 reads FQGNSA. This CDR3 comprises 13 residues. The CDR3 coding sequence is TGTGCCAGCAGCGTAGCGGGAGCAGAGACCCAGTACTTC. It is translated as CASSVAGAETQYF.

The V call is TRBV3-1 (or the pseudogene TRBV3-2), the J call TRBJ2-7; D not certain. The CDR3 runs 14 residues. Trimming took 1 base from V and 2 from J, leaving 9 bases between them. The germline gives CDR1 LGHDT, CDR2 YNNKEL (reference sequence). CDR3 nucleotide sequence: TGTGCCAGCAGCCAAGTGTACAGTCCCTACGAGCAGTACTTC. It encodes CASSQVYSPYEQYF.

The chain employs TRBV7-6 and TRBJ2-1; 11 nucleotides agree with TRBD2. Per the germline V gene, CDR1 is SGHVS and CDR2 is FNYEAQ. V shed 3 bases and J 8 bases; nucleotides not matched to a gene: 3. The CDR3 runs 14 residues. The CDR3 loop reads CASSFSGGADEQFF. The CDR3, as DNA: TGTGCCAGCAGCTTTAGCGGGGGGGCGGATGAGCAGTTCTTC.

The J gene is TRBJ2-7, the V gene TRBV6-5; 12 bases map to TRBD2. Trimming at V came to 4 bases and at J to 7 bases, leaving 5 bases not matched to a gene. Germline V gene data show CDR1 as MNHEY and CDR2 as SVGAGI. The CDR3 totals 14 residues. As DNA, the CDR3 is TGTGCCAGCAGTTGGACTAGCGGGATGGGAGAGCAGTACTTC. Translation gives CASSWTSGMGEQYF.